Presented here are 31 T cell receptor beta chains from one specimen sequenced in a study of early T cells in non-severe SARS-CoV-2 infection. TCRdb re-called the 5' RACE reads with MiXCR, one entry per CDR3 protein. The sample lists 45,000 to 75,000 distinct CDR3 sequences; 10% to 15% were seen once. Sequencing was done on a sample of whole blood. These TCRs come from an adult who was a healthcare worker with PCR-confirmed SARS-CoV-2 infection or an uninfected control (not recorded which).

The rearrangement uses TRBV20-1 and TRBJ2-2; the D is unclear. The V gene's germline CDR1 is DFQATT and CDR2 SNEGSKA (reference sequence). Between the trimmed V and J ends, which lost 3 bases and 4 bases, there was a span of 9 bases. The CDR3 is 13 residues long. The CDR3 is CSARRQTTGELFF. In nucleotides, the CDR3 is TGCAGTGCTAGGCGGCAGACCACCGGGGAGCTGTTTTTT.

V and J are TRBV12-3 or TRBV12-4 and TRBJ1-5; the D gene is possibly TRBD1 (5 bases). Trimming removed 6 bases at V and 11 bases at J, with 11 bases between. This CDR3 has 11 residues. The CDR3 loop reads CASSRDRAQHF. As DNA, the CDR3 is TGTGCCAGCAGCCGGGACCGGGCCCAGCATTTT.

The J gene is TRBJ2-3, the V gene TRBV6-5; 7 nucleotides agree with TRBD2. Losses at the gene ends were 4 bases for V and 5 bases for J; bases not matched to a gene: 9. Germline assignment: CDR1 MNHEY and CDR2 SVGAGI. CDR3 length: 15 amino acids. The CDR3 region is CASSSYGRGRDTQYF. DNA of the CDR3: TGTGCCAGCAGTTCTTATGGGAGGGGAAGAGATACGCAGTATTTT.

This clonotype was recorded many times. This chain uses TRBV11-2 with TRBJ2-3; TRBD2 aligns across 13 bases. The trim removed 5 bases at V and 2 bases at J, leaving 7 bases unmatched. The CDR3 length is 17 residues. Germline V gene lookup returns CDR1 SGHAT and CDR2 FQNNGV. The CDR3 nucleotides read TGTGCCAGCAGCCCGGGACTAGCGGGGCAATACACAGATACGCAGTATTTT. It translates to CASSPGLAGQYTDTQYF.

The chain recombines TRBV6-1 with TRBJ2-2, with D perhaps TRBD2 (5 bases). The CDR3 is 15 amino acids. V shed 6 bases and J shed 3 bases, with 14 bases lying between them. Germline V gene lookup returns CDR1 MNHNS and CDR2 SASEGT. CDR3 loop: CASSTGKHYTGELFF. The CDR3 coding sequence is TGTGCCAGCAGCACCGGGAAACATTACACCGGGGAGCTGTTTTTT.

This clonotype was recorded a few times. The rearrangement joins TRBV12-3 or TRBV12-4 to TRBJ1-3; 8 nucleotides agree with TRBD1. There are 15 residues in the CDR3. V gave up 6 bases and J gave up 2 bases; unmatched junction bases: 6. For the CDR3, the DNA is TGTGCCAGCAGCATATCAGGGGGCGCTGGAAACACCATATATTTT. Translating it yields CASSISGGAGNTIYF.

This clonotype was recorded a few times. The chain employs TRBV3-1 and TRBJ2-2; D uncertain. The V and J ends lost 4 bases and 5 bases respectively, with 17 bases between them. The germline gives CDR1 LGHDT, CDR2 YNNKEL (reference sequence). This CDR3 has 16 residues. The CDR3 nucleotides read TGTGCCAGCAGCCTAGCCGCACACAGATATACCGGGGAGCTGTTTTTT. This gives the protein CASSLAAHRYTGELFF.

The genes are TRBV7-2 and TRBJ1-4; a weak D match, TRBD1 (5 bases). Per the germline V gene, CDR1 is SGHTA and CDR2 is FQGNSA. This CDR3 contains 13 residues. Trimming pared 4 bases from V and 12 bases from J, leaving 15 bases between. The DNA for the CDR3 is TGTGCCAGCAGCTCGATCAGGGAAGGCGAACTGTTTTTT. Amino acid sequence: CASSSIREGELFF.

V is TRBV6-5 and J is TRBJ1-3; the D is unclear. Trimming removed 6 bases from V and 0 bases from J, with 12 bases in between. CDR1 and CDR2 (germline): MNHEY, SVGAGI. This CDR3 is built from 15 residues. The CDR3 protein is CASRTSPFSGNTIYF. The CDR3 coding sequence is TGTGCCAGCAGGACCTCCCCGTTCTCTGGAAACACCATATATTTT.

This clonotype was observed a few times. This CDR3 is CAWSVPGGYTF. The CDR3 DNA sequence: TGTGCCTGGAGTGTACCGGGTGGCTACACCTTC. The V call is TRBV30, the J call TRBJ1-2; D uncertain. Germline V gene data show CDR1 as GTSNPN and CDR2 as SVGIG (reference sequence). Trimming took 0 bases from V and 7 from J, leaving 6 bases between them. The CDR3 spans 11 residues.

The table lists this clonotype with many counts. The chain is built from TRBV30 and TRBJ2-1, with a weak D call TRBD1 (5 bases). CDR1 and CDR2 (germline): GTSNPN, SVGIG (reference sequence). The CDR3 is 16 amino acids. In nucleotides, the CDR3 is TGTGGTTCAGCATTGATAGGGGCCCTCCAACACAATGAGCAGTTCTTC. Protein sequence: CGSALIGALQHNEQFF. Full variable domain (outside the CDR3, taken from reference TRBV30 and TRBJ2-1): SQTIHQWPATLVQPVGSPLSLECTVEGTSNPNLYWYRQAAGRGLQLLFYSVGIGQISSEVPQNLSASRPQDRQFILSSKKLLLSDSGFYLCGSALIGALQHNEQFFGPGTRLTVL.

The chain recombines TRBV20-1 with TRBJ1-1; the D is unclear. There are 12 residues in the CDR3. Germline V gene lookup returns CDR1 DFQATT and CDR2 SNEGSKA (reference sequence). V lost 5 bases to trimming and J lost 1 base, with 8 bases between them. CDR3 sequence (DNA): TGCAGTGCTTCTGACGGGAACACTGAAGCTTTCTTT. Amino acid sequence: CSASDGNTEAFF.

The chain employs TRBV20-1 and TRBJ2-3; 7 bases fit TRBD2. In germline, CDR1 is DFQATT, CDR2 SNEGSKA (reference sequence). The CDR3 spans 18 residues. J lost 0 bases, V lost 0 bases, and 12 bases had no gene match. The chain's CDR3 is CSARDYTREAGSTDTQYF. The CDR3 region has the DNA TGCAGTGCTAGAGATTATACCCGAGAAGCGGGAAGCACAGATACGCAGTATTTT.

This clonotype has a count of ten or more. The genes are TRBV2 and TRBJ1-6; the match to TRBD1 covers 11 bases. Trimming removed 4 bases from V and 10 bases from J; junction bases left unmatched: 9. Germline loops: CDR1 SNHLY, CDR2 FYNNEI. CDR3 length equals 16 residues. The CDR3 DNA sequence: TGTGCCAGCAGTGTGAGCATGGGACAGGGGGGGTCACCCCTCCACTTT. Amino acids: CASSVSMGQGGSPLHF.

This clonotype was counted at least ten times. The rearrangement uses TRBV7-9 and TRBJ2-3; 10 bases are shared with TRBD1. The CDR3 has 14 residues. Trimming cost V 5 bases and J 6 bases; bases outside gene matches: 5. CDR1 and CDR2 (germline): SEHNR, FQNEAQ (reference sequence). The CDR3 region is CASSPGQGSDTQYF. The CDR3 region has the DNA TGTGCCAGCAGCCCGGGACAGGGGAGTGATACGCAGTATTTT.

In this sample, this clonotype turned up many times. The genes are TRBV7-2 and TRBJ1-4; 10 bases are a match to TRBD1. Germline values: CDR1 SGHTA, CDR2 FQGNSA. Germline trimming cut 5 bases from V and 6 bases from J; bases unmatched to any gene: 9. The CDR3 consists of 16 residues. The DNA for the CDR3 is TGTGCCAGCAGCGTCACCTCCGGGACAGGGGATGAAAAACTGTTTTTT. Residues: CASSVTSGTGDEKLFF.

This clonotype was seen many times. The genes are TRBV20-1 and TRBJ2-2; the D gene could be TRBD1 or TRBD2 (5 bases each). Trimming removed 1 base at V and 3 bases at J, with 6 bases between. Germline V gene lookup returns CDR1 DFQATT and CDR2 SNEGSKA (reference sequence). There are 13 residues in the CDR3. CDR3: CSARGGYTGELFF. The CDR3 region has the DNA TGCAGTGCTAGAGGGGGGTACACCGGGGAGCTGTTTTTT.

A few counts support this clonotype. The CDR3 sequence: CSASGTAKSYYNEQFF. In DNA, the CDR3 is TGCAGTGCTAGTGGGACCGCGAAAAGTTACTACAATGAGCAGTTCTTC. The J gene is TRBJ2-1, the V gene TRBV20-1; D is perhaps TRBD1 or TRBD2 (5 bases each). The CDR3 is 16 residues long. Germline V lookup: CDR1 DFQATT, CDR2 SNEGSKA (reference sequence). Trimming pared 3 bases from V and 3 bases from J, leaving 18 bases between.

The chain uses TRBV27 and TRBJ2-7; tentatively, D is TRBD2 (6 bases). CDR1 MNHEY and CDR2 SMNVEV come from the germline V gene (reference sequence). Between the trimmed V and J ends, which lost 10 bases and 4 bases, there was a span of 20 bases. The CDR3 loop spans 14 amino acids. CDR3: CATSSGSGSYEQYF. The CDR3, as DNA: TGTGCCACTTCGAGTGGTAGCGGATCATACGAGCAGTACTTC.

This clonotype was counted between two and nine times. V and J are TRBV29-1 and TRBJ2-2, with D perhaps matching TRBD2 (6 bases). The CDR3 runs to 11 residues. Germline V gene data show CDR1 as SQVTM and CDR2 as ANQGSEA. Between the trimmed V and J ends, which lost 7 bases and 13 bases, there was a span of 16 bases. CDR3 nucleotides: TGCAGCGCTGGGACCCGGGGAGGGCTGTTTTTT. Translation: CSAGTRGGLFF.

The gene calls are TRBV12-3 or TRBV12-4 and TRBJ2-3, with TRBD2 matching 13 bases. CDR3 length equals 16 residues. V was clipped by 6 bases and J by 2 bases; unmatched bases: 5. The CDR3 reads CASSRTSGGSTDTQYF. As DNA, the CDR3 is TGTGCCAGCAGCCGGACTAGCGGGGGTTCCACAGATACGCAGTATTTT.

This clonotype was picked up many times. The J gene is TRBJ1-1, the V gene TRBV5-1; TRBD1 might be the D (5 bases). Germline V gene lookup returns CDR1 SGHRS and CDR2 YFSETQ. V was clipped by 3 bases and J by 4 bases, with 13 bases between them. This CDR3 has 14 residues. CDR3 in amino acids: CASSSRAGSTEAFF. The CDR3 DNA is TGCGCCAGCAGCTCGAGGGCAGGGAGCACTGAAGCTTTCTTT.

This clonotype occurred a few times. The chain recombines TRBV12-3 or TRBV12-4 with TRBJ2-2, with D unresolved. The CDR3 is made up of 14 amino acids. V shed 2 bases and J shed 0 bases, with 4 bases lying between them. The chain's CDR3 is CASSLRPNTGELFF. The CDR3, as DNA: TGTGCCAGCAGTTTAAGGCCGAACACCGGGGAGCTGTTTTTT.

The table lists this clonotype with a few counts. In DNA, the CDR3 is TGTGCCAGCAGTCCCCCTGGGAGTAAGCGGGAGACCCAGTACTTC. This sequence encodes CASSPPGSKRETQYF. The J gene is TRBJ2-5, the V gene TRBV28; D possibly corresponds to TRBD2 (5 bases). Germline CDR1 is MDHEN and CDR2 is SYDVKM. Trimming cost V 5 bases and J 5 bases, with 18 bases left between them. The CDR3 spans 15 residues.

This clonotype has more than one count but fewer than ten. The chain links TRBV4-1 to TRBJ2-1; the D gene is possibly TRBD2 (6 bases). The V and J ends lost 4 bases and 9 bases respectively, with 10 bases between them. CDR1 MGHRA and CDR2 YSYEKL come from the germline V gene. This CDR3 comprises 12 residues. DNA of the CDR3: TGCGCCAGCAGCCGTATGGGAGGTGAGCAGTTCTTC. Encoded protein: CASSRMGGEQFF.

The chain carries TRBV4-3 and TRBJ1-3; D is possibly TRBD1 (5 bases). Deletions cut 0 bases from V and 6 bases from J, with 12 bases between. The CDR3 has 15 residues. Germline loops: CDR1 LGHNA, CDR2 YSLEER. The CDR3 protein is CASSQDAGGENTIYF. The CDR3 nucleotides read TGCGCCAGCAGCCAAGATGCCGGGGGAGAAAACACCATATATTTT.

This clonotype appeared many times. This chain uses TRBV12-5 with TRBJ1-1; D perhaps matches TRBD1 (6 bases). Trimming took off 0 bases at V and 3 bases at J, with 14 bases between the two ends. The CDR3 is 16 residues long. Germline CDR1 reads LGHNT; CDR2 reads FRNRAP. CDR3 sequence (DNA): TGTGCTAGTGGTTTGGTCATACAGGGCTTGGACACTGAAGCTTTCTTT. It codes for CASGLVIQGLDTEAFF.

The CDR3 sequence: CAWSVGTGLNTEAFF. CDR3 nucleotides: TGTGCCTGGAGTGTAGGGACAGGGTTGAACACTGAAGCTTTCTTT. V and J are TRBV30 and TRBJ1-1, with 9 bases fitting TRBD1. The CDR3 totals 15 residues. Germline V CDR1 and CDR2: GTSNPN, SVGIG (reference sequence). The junction had 2 bases not matched to a gene; V was cut back by 0 bases and J by 0 bases.

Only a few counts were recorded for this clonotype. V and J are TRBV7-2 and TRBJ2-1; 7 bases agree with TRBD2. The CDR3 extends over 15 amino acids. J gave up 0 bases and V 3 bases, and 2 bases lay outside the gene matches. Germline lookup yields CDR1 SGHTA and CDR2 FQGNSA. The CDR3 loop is CASSFLADSYNEQFF. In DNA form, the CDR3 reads TGTGCCAGCAGCTTTCTAGCGGACTCCTACAATGAGCAGTTCTTC. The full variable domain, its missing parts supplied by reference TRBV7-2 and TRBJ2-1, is GAGVSQSPSNKVTEKGKDVELRCDPISGHTALYWYRQSLGQGLEFLIYFQGNSAPDKSGLPSDRFSAERTGGSVSTLTIQRTQQEDSAVYLCASSFLADSYNEQFFGPGTRLTVL.

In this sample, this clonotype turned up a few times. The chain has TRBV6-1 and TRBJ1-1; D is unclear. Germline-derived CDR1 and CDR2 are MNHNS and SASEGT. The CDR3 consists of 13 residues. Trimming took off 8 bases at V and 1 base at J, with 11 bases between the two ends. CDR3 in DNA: TGTGCCAGCCACCCCGGACCGAACACTGAAGCTTTCTTT. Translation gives CASHPGPNTEAFF.

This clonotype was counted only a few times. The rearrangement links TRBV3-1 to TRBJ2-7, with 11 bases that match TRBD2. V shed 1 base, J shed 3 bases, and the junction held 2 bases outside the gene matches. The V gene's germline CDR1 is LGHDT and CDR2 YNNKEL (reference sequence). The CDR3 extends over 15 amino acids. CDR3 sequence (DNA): TGTGCCAGCAGCCAAGGCCTAGCGGGAGGCTACGAGCAGTACTTC. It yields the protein CASSQGLAGGYEQYF.